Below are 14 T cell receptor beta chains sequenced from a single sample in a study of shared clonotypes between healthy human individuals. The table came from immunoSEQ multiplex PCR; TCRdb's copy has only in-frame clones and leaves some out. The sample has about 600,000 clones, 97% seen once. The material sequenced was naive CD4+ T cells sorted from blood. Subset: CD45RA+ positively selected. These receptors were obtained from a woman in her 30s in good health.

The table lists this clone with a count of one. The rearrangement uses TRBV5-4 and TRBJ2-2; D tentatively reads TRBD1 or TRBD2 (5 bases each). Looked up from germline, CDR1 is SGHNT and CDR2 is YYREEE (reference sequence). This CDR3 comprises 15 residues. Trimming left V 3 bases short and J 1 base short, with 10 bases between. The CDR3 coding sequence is TGTGCCAGCAGCTCGGGACGGAGGAACACCGGGGAGCTGTTTTTT. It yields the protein CASSSGRRNTGELFF.

This CDR3 is CASSLAQTGDYYGYTF. CDR3 nucleotides: TGCGCCAGCAGCCTGGCGCAGACAGGGGATTACTATGGCTACACCTTC. The rearrangement joins TRBV5-1 to TRBJ1-2; 8 bases align to TRBD1. The CDR3 loop spans 16 amino acids. Per germline, CDR1 SGHRS and CDR2 YFSETQ. Trimming cost V 4 bases and J 3 bases; bases outside gene matches: 11.

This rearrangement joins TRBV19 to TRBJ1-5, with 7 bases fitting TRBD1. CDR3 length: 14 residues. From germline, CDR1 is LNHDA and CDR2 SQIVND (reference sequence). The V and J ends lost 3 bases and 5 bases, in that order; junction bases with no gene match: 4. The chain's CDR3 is CASSIQGVYQPQHF. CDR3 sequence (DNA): TGTGCCAGTAGTATCCAGGGGGTGTATCAGCCCCAGCATTTT.

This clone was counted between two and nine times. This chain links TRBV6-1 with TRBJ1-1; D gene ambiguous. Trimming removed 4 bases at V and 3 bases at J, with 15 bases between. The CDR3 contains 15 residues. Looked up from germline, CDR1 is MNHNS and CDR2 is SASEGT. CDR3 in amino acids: CASSAAGRRDTEAFF. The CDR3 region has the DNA TGTGCCAGCAGTGCCGCTGGGAGAAGAGACACTGAAGCTTTCTTT.

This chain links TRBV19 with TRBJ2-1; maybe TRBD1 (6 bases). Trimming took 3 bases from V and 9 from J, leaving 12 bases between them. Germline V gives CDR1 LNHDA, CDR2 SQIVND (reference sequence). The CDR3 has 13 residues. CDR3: CASSITGPGEQFF. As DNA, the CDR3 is TGTGCCAGTAGTATTACAGGGCCCGGTGAGCAGTTCTTC.

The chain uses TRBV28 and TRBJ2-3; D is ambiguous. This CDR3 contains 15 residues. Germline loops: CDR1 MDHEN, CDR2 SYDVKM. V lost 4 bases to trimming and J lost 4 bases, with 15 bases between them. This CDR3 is CASSSPQIRSDTQYF. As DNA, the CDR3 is TGTGCCAGCAGTTCCCCCCAGATCAGGTCAGATACGCAGTATTTT. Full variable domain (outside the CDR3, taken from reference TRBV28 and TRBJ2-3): DVKVTQSSRYLVKRTGEKVFLECVQDMDHENMFWYRQDPGLGLRLIYFSYDVKMKEKGDIPEGYSVSREKKERFSLILESASTNQTSMYLCASSSPQIRSDTQYFGPGTRLTVL.

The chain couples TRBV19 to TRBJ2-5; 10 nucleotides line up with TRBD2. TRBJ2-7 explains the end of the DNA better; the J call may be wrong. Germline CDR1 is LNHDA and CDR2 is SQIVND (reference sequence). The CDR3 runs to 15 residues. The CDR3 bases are TGTGCCAGTAGTAACCCCCTAGCGGGAGTGTACGAGCAGTACTTC. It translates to CASSNPLAGVYEQYF.

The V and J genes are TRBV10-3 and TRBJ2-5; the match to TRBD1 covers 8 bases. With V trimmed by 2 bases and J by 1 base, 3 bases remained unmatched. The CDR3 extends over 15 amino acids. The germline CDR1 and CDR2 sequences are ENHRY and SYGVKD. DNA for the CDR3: TGTGCCATCAGTGAGACAGGGGGTTCCCAAGAGACCCAGTACTTC. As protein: CAISETGGSQETQYF.

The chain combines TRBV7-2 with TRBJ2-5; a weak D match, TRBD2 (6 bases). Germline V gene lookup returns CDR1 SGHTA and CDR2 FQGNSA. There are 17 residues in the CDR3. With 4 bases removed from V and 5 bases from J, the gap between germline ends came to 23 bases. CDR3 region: CASSSPLGRLVEETQYF. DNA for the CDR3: TGTGCCAGCAGCTCCCCTTTAGGCCGACTAGTAGAGGAGACCCAGTACTTC. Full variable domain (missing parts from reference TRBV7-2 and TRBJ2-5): GAGVSQSPSNKVTEKGKDVELRCDPISGHTALYWYRQSLGQGLEFLIYFQGNSAPDKSGLPSDRFSAERTGGSVSTLTIQRTQQEDSAVYLCASSSPLGRLVEETQYFGPGTRLLVL.

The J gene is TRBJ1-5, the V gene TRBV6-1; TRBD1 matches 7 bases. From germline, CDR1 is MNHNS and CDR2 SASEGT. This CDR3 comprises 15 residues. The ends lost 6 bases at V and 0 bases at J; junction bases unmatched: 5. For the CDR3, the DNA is TGTGCCAGCAGAAAGGGGGCGGTTAGCAATCAGCCCCAGCATTTT. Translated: CASRKGAVSNQPQHF.

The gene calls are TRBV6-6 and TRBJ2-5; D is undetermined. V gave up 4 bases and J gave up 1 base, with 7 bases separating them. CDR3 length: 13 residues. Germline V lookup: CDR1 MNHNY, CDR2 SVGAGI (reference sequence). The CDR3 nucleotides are TGTGCCAGCAGTTGGGCAGGCCAAGAGACCCAGTACTTC. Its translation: CASSWAGQETQYF.

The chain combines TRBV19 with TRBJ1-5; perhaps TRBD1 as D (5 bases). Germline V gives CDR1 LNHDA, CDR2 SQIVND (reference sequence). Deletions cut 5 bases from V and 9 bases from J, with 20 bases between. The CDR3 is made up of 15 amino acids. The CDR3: CASSGLRTPHRPQHF. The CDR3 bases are TGTGCCAGTAGTGGACTAAGGACACCTCATCGGCCCCAGCATTTT.

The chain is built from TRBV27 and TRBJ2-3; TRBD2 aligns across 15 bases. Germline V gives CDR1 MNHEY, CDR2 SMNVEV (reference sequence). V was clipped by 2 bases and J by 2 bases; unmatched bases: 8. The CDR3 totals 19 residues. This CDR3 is CASSLQGLAGGPLTDTQYF. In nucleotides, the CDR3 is TGTGCCAGCAGTTTACAGGGACTAGCGGGAGGACCGCTCACAGATACGCAGTATTTT.

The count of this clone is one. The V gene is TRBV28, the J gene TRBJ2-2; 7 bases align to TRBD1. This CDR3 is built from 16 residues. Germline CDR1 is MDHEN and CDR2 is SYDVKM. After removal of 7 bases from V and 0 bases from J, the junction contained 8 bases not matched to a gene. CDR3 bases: TGTGCCAGCACCGAAGGGACAGCCACGAACACCGGGGAGCTGTTTTTT. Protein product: CASTEGTATNTGELFF.